This T cell receptor beta chain was profiled in a study of shared clonotypes between healthy human individuals. This clone was counted once. Antigen unknown. CD45RO negativity and positive selection for CCR7 defined naive CD8 cells, a population that excluded terminally differentiated effector memory CD45RA+ cells. Data came from immunoSEQ multiplex PCR; TCRdb stores just in-frame clones and leaves some out. In the table there are some 630,000 clones, roughly 96% of which are singletons. CDR3 length: 15 residues. With 4 bases clipped from V and 7 bases from J, the junction kept 9 bases outside the gene matches. CDR1 is MNHEY and CDR2 is SVGAGI in the germline V gene. The study's findings and limits: What naive subsets generally showed was a larger estimated richness than memory subsets showed. The sampled material consisted only of blood, and tissue repertoires are likely to differ.

The chain carries TRBV6-5 and TRBJ2-1, with 8 bases lining up with TRBD2. The sequencing sample was made of naive CD8+ T cells sorted from blood. This clonotype was sampled from a woman in her 30s in good health. CDR3 in DNA: TGTGCCAGCAGTTCAGCGGGGGCAGGGAGTAATGAGCAGTTCTTC. This gives the protein CASSSAGAGSNEQFF.